A selection of T cell receptor beta chains follows, all from one sample in a study of cytomegalovirus exposure and HLA in healthy donors. Profiling relied on immunoSEQ multiplex PCR, and the TCRdb table lists in-frame clones only, not all of them. The sample lists 95,000 to 150,000 clones, 15% occurring once. The specimen sequenced was PBMCs. The origin of the receptors is a woman younger than 35 in good health and CMV-seronegative. The CDR3 runs from the conserved cysteine through the conserved F or W. The D gene is left open where the match is weak. A clone size is listed for some rows: how often the clone was seen (once, few, many), or a class if it is expanded.

TRBJ2-7	NA	TRBV9	few	TGTGCCAGCAGCCCCGAGGGCTCCTACGAGCAGTACTTC	CASSPEGSYEQYF
TRBJ1-1	NA	TRBV10-1	NA	TGCGCCAGCAGTGACTCACAGGGAATAGCGGCTTTCTTT	CASSDSQGIAAFF
TRBJ1-1	NA	TRBV6-6	NA	TGTGCCAGCAGCTACCCTGACACTGAAGCTTTCTTT	CASSYPDTEAFF
TRBJ1-4	NA	TRBV29-1	NA	TGCAGCGTTGAAGATGGCGAAAAACTGTTTTTT	CSVEDGEKLFF
TRBJ2-7	TRBD2	TRBV4-2	NA	TGTGCCAGCAGCGCTAGCGGAAACAGCCACGAGCAGTACTTC	CASSASGNSHEQYF
TRBJ1-2	NA	TRBV9	NA	TGTGCCAGCAGCGTCGACCGGGGGGGGGCGAACTATGGCTACACCTTC	CASSVDRGGANYGYTF
TRBJ2-6	TRBD1	TRBV7-9	NA	TGTGCCAGCAGCTTAGGCCGGGACAGGGGGTCTGGGGCCAACGTCCTGACTTTC	CASSLGRDRGSGANVLTF
TRBJ2-7	NA	TRBV11-2	NA	TGTGCCAGCAGCCCAGGTTTGTGGGACGAGCAGTACTTC	CASSPGLWDEQYF
TRBJ1-2	NA	TRBV6-6	NA	TGTGCCAGCAGTAACCATAACTCTCCTAGTAACTATGGCTACACCTTC	CASSNHNSPSNYGYTF
TRBJ1-2	NA	TRBV5-5	few	TGTGCCAGCAGCCCCCCGAAACTATTTGGCTACACCTTC	CASSPPKLFGYTF
TRBJ2-7	TRBD1	TRBV7-6	few	TGTGCCAGCAGTCCCCGGGGGGGACAGGGGGCGGGTGAGCAGTACTTC	CASSPRGGQGAGEQYF
TRBJ1-5	TRBD1	TRBV9	NA	TGTGCCAGCAGCCCTAGCGGGACAGCAAATCAGCCCCAGCATTTT	CASSPSGTANQPQHF
TRBJ1-1	TRBD1	TRBV5-4	few	TGTGCCAGCAGCGGAAGACAGGGGGCAACTGAAGCTTTCTTT	CASSGRQGATEAFF
TRBJ2-7	NA	TRBV27	few	TGTGCCAGCAAAGTGGAGGCGGGCTACTACGAGCAGTACTTC	CASKVEAGYYEQYF
TRBJ1-1	NA	TRBV10-3	few	TGTGCCAGCCATCAGGGGAACACTGAAGCTTTCTTT	CASHQGNTEAFF
TRBJ1-2	TRBD1	TRBV6-1	few	TGTGCCAGCAGTGGACAGGGGAGCTACACCTTC	CASSGQGSYTF
TRBJ2-1	NA	TRBV28	few	TGTGCCAGTATAGCGAGTTTCTACAATGAGCAGTTCTTC	CASIASFYNEQFF
TRBJ2-7	NA	TRBV6-1	few	TGTGCCAGCAGTGAGGGACTGCCCCCCTACGAGCAGTACTTC	CASSEGLPPYEQYF
TRBJ2-7	NA	TRBV30	NA	TGTGCCTGGACCGGCGGAGGCGAGCAGTACTTC	CAWTGGGEQYF
TRBJ2-7	TRBD2	TRBV19	few	TGTGCCAGTAGTTCTCTAGCGGGGCGCGGGAACGAGCAGTACTTC	CASSSLAGRGNEQYF
TRBJ2-7	NA	TRBV7-9	NA	TGTGCCAGCAGCTTGGGCGCGGGGTCCTACGAGCAGTACTTC	CASSLGAGSYEQYF
TRBJ2-7	TRBD1	TRBV4-1	NA	TGCGCCAGCAGCCATCGTACAGGGGCCTCCTACGAGCAGTACTTC	CASSHRTGASYEQYF
TRBJ2-2	TRBD2	TRBV4-1	NA	TGCGCCAGCAGCCTCGGGACTAGCGAAAAATGGGGGGAGCTGTTTTTT	CASSLGTSEKWGELFF
TRBJ1-6	NA	TRBV11-3	few	TGTGCCAGCAGCTTAGATCCCAGTTCACCCCTCCACTTT	CASSLDPSSPLHF
TRBJ1-2	TRBD1	TRBV30	NA	TGTGCCTGGAGTCGTACCGGGACAGCGTATGGCTACACCTTC	CAWSRTGTAYGYTF
TRBJ1-6	NA	TRBV6-1	few	TGTGCCAGCTATTCCGGGAACTATAATTCACCCCTCCACTTT	CASYSGNYNSPLHF
TRBJ2-5	NA	TRBV9	NA	TGTGCCAGCAGCGGGGTTGGAGGCGGCTTAAAAGAGACCCAGTACTTC	CASSGVGGGLKETQYF
TRBJ2-3	NA	TRBV11-3	NA	TGTGCCAGCAGCTCTCAAGACACCGATACGCAGTATTTT	CASSSQDTDTQYF
TRBJ1-1	NA	TRBV29-1	few	TGCAGCGTCCGGTGGCGAGGTTCGGGGAACACTGAAGCTTTCTTT	CSVRWRGSGNTEAFF
TRBJ2-2	NA	TRBV7-3	NA	TGTGCCAGCAGCTTAACGACCGGGACCGGGGAGCTGTTTTTT	CASSLTTGTGELFF
TRBJ2-1	TRBD2	TRBV10-3	NA	TGTGCCATCAGTGAGGTGATAGCGGGTGAGCAGTTCTTC	CAISEVIAGEQFF
TRBJ2-7	TRBD2	TRBV28	NA	TGTGCCAGCAGCTTATATGGGACGGGGGGGCCGCTCCGCGAGCAGTACTTC	CASSLYGTGGPLREQYF
TRBJ1-2	NA	TRBV10-3	NA	TGTGCAGGGGGGGGAAACTATGGCTACACCTTC	CAGGGNYGYTF
TRBJ2-7	NA	TRBV5-4	NA	TGTGCCAGCAGCAGGGTTGGGGCCGGCGAGCAGTACTTC	CASSRVGAGEQYF
TRBJ2-1	TRBD2	TRBV5-1	NA	TGCGCCAGCAGCTTGGTTCGGGGGGGCAATGAGCAGTTCTTC	CASSLVRGGNEQFF
TRBJ2-7	NA	TRBV5-1	few	TGCGCCAGCAGCTCCGGTGGCGGTTCCTACGAGCAGTACTTC	CASSSGGGSYEQYF
TRBJ2-1	TRBD2	TRBV6-6	NA	TGTGCCAGCAGTTATAGCGGGAGGGCCCTCAATGAGCAGTTCTTC	CASSYSGRALNEQFF
TRBJ1-6	TRBD1	TRBV6-5	NA	TGTGCCAGCACCCAAGGGACAGGGGCTTCACCCCTCCACTTT	CASTQGTGASPLHF
TRBJ2-5	NA	TRBV25-1	many	TGTGCCAGCAGTCGAGATAGGGGGTGGGAGACCCAGTACTTC	CASSRDRGWETQYF
TRBJ1-2	NA	TRBV25-1	few	TGTGCCAGCCCACCCAAGAACGGACAGTTCGATGGCTACACCTTC	CASPPKNGQFDGYTF
TRBJ1-5	TRBD1	TRBV6-1	NA	TGTGCCAGCAGTGAATACGGGACAGGGGTCTACAATCAGCCCCAGCATTTT	CASSEYGTGVYNQPQHF
TRBJ2-1	TRBD2	TRBV7-2	NA	TGTGCCAGCAACATACTAGCGGGGGGGTACAATGAGCAGTTCTTC	CASNILAGGYNEQFF
TRBJ2-1	TRBD2	TRBV9	few	TGTGCCAGCAGCGTAGCCGGGAGGGCCTACAATGAGCAGTTCTTC	CASSVAGRAYNEQFF
TRBJ2-7	NA	TRBV27	few	TGTGCCAGCAGTTTACAGGGGGGAGAGCAGTACTTC	CASSLQGGEQYF
TRBJ1-4	TRBD1	TRBV28	NA	TGTGCCACCTCGGACAGGGGATCTGAAAAACTGTTTTTT	CATSDRGSEKLFF